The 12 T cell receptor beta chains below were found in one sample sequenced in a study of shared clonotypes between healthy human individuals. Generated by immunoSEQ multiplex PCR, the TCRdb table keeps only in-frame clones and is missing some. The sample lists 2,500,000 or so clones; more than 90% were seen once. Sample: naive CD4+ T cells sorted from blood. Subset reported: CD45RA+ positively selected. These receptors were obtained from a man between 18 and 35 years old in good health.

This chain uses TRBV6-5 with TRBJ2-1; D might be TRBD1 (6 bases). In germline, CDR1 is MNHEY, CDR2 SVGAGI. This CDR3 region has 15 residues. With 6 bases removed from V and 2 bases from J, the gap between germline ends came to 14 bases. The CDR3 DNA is TGTGCCAGCAGGACTAAAGGGGGAACCTACAATGAGCAGTTCTTC. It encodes CASRTKGGTYNEQFF.

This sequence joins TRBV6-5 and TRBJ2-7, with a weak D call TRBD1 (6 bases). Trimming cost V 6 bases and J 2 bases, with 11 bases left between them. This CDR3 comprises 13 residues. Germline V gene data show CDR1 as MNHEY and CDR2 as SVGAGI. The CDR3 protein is CASSQGLPYEQYF. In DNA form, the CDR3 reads TGTGCCAGCAGCCAGGGGTTGCCCTACGAGCAGTACTTC.

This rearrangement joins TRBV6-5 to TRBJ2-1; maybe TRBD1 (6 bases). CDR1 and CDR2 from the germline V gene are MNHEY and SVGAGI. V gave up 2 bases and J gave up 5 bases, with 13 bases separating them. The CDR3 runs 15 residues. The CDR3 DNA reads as TGTGCCAGCAGTTACAAGGGATGGGACAACAATGAGCAGTTCTTC. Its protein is CASSYKGWDNNEQFF.

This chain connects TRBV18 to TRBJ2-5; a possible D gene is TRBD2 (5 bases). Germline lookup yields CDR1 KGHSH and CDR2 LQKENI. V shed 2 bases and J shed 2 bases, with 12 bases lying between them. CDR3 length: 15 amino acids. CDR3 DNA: TGTGCCAGCTCACCAGGGGAACTAGAGCAAGAGACCCAGTACTTC. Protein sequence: CASSPGELEQETQYF. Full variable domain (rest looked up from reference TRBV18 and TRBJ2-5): NAGVMQNPRHLVRRRGQEARLRCSPMKGHSHVYWYRQLPEEGLKFMVYLQKENIIDESGMPKERFSAEFPKEGPSILRIQQVVRGDSAAYFCASSPGELEQETQYFGPGTRLLVL.

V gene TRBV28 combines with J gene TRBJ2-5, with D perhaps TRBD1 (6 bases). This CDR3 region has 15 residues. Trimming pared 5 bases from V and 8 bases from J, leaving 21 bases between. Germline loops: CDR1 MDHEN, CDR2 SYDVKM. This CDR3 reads CASSPAGVWGRTQYF. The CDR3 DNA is TGTGCCAGCAGTCCGGCAGGGGTTTGGGGCCGTACCCAGTACTTC.

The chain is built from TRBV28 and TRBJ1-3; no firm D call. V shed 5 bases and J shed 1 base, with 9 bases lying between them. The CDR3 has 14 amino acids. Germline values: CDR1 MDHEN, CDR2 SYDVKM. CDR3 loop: CASSNRGSGNTIYF. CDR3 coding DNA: TGTGCCAGCAGTAATCGAGGATCTGGAAACACCATATATTTT.

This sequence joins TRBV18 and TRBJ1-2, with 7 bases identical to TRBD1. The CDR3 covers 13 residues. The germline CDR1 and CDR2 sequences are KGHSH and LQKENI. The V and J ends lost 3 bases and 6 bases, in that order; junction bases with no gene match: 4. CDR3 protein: CASSPTRGDGYTF. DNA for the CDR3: TGTGCCAGCTCACCCACCAGGGGGGATGGCTACACCTTC. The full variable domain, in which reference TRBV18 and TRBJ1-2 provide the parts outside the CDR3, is NAGVMQNPRHLVRRRGQEARLRCSPMKGHSHVYWYRQLPEEGLKFMVYLQKENIIDESGMPKERFSAEFPKEGPSILRIQQVVRGDSAAYFCASSPTRGDGYTFGSGTRLTVV.

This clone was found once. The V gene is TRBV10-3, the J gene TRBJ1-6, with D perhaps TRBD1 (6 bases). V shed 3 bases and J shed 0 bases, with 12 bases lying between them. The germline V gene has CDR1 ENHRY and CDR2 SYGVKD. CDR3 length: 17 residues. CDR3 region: CAISDGGLSSYNSPLHF. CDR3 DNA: TGTGCCATCAGTGACGGGGGGCTGAGCTCCTATAATTCACCCCTCCACTTT.

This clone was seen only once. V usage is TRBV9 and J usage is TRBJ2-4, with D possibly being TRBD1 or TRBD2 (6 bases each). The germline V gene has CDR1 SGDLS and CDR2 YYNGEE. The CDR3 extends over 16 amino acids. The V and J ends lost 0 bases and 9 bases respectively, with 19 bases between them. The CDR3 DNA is TGTGCCAGCAGCGTAGGGGACCCTGGGGGGCTTGGCATTCAGTACTTC. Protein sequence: CASSVGDPGGLGIQYF.

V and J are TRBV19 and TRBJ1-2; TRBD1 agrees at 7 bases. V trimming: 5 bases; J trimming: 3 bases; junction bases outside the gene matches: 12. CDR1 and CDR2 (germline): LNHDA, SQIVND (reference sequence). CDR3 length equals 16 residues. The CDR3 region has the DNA TGTGCCAGTAGTCCCGGACAGGCCCGTTCCCACTATGGCTACACCTTC. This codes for CASSPGQARSHYGYTF.

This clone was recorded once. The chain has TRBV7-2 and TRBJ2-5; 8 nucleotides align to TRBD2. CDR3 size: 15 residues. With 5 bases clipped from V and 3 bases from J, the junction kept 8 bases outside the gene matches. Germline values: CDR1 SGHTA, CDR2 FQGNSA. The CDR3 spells CASSLRRGGKETQYF. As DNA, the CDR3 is TGTGCCAGCAGCCTCCGTCGGGGGGGTAAAGAGACCCAGTACTTC.

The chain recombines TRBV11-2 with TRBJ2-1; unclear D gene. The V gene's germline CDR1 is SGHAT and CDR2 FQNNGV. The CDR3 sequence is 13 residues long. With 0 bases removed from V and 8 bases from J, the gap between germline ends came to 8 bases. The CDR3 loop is CASSLDLGHEQFF. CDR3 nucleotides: TGTGCCAGCAGCTTAGACCTTGGCCATGAGCAGTTCTTC.